This paragraph covers one T cell receptor beta chain sequence. In this CDR3 the conserved last residue, phenylalanine or tryptophan, is missing, so a read error is likely. The sample is drawn from a study of CD8+CD57+ T cells in acquired aplastic anemia. Sequencing involved patients with CD8+CD57+ cell expansion previously shown by flow cytometry. The CDR3 is 14 amino acids. Looked up from germline, CDR1 is LNHDA and CDR2 is SQIVND (reference sequence). V lost 5 bases, J lost 4 bases, and 7 bases stayed unmatched. Genomic DNA served as template for TCR beta VDJ and CDR3 profiling. TCRdb redid the calling of the reads with MiXCR, one entry per CDR3 protein. The table records 150,000 or so distinct CDR3 sequences, roughly 49% of them present only once.

The rearrangement uses TRBV19 and TRBJ1-1, with 7 bases fitting TRBD1. What was sequenced was sorted CD4+, CD8+, or CD8+CD57+ T cells (not recorded which) from PBMCs. The receptor was derived from a human donor with aplastic anemia. The CDR3 region has the DNA TGTGCCAGTAGTCCAAGACCAGGGGGCACTGAAGCTTTCTCT. Encoded protein: CASSPRPGGTEAFS.